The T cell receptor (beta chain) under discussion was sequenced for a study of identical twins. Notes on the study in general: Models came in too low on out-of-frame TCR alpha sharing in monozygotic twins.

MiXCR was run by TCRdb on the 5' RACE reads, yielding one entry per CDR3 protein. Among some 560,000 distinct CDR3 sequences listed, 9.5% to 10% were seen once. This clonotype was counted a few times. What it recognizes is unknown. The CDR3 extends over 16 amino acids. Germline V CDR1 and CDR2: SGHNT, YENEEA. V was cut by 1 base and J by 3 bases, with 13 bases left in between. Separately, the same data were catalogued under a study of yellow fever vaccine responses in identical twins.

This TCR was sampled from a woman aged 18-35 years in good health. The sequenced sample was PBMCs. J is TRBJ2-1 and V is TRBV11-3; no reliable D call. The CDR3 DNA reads TGTGCCAGCAGCTTAGTCCGGGCAGGTGGCTACAATGAGCAGTTCTTC. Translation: CASSLVRAGGYNEQFF.